This T cell receptor (beta chain) was observed in a study of cytomegalovirus exposure and HLA in healthy donors. Sequencing was performed with immunoSEQ multiplex PCR; in TCRdb, only in-frame clones are kept and a portion is missing. The sample yields approximately 170,000 clones, less than 85% seen once. V shed 6 bases and J 3 bases; nucleotides not matched to a gene: 5. The germline CDR1 and CDR2 sequences are MNHNY and SVGAGI (reference sequence). The CDR3 has 15 amino acids. This rearrangement joins TRBV6-6 to TRBJ2-1, with TRBD2 matching over 10 bases. The specimen sequenced was PBMCs. This TCR derives from a man in his late teens or twenties in good health and CMV-seropositive. The CDR3 spells CASRPGLAFYNEQFF. The CDR3 DNA reads as TGTGCCAGCAGGCCGGGACTAGCGTTCTACAATGAGCAGTTCTTC.